This TCR beta chain comes out of a study of CD8 T cells in Susac syndrome. Random hexamers served to reverse transcribe about 0.5 to 1 ug RNA. Amplification of TCR beta CDR3 was carried out by immunoSEQ multiplex PCR, which covered 54 Vbeta and 13 Jbeta segments. TCRdb called the immunoSEQ multiplex PCR reads again in MiXCR, with one record for every CDR3 protein. The data show about 120,000 distinct CDR3 sequences, 85% to 95% seen once. Sequencing of TCR beta drew on CD8+ and CD4+ T cells from blood. CDR3 length: 14 residues. Trimming shortened V by 7 bases and J by 7 bases, and 14 bases separated the two germline ends.

The chain joins TRBV12-3 or TRBV12-4 to TRBJ1-6; D perhaps matches TRBD1 (5 bases). The sequence derives from a human donor in good health. Sequencing used CD4+ T cells from PBMCs. CDR3 DNA sequence: TGTGCCAGCACCAAACAGGAGGACAATTCACCCCTCCACTTT. It codes for CASTKQEDNSPLHF.